The next 22 T cell receptor beta chains were all read from a single sample in a study of tumor-infiltrating lymphocytes in localized non-small cell lung cancer. The protocol was immunoSEQ multiplex PCR, while the TCRdb copy is restricted to in-frame clones and leaves out a portion. The table records under 6,000 clones, roughly 95% of them present only once. Sequenced: uninvolved lung tissue not adjacent to the tumor. The receptors stem from a human donor with non-small cell lung cancer.

J is TRBJ2-7 and V is TRBV10-2; 9 bases line up with TRBD1. This CDR3 is built from 16 residues. Losses at the gene ends were 4 bases for V and 1 base for J; bases not matched to a gene: 8. CDR1 is WSHSY and CDR2 is SAAADI in the germline V gene. CDR3 bases: TGCGCCAGCAGTGGTTTAGGGGACAGGGCATCCTACGAGCAGTACTTC. It yields the protein CASSGLGDRASYEQYF.

This sequence joins TRBV2 and TRBJ1-6; the D is unclear. Germline values: CDR1 SNHLY, CDR2 FYNNEI. Trimming stripped 7 bases from V and 0 bases from J, with 13 bases between. The CDR3 loop spans 16 amino acids. Here the CDR3 DNA reads TGTGCCAGCATATTCCAGGCAAGCTCCTATAATTCACCCCTCCACTTT. The encoded protein is CASIFQASSYNSPLHF.

The genes are TRBV7-9 and TRBJ2-1, with no clear D. Germline V gene data show CDR1 as SEHNR and CDR2 as FQNEAQ (reference sequence). Deletions cut 5 bases from V and 4 bases from J, with 9 bases between. The CDR3 has 13 residues. This chain's CDR3 is CASSLIGYNEQFF. The CDR3 coding sequence is TGTGCCAGCAGCCTAATAGGTTACAATGAGCAGTTCTTC.

In nucleotides, the CDR3 is TGTGCCAGCAGCGCGCGACTAGCGGGGGCCACAGATACGCAGTATTTT. Amino acid sequence: CASSARLAGATDTQYF. This chain connects TRBV7-2 to TRBJ2-3; 12 nucleotides align to TRBD2. CDR1 is SGHTA, CDR2 FQGNSA, per germline. The J segment lost 2 bases and the V segment lost 5 bases, leaving 5 bases of the junction unmatched. The CDR3 length is 16 residues.

The V gene is TRBV5-6, the J gene TRBJ1-2; D unresolved. CDR3 length equals 15 residues. V was trimmed by 0 bases and J by 2 bases, leaving 11 bases between them. Germline-derived CDR1 and CDR2 are SGHDT and YYEEEE. The CDR3 coding sequence is TGTGCCAGCAGCTTGGTTGAGGGCTGGAACTATGGCTACACCTTC. It is translated as CASSLVEGWNYGYTF.

The rearrangement links TRBV19 to TRBJ1-5; the D gene is possibly TRBD1 (5 bases). Germline assignment: CDR1 LNHDA and CDR2 SQIVND (reference sequence). The V end lost 4 bases, the J end lost 1 base, and 14 bases lay between the germline ends. CDR3 length: 16 amino acids. CDR3 loop: CASSTGTAGSNQPQHF. Here the CDR3 DNA reads TGTGCCAGTAGTACCGGGACGGCCGGGAGCAATCAGCCCCAGCATTTT.

The chain combines TRBV11-2 with TRBJ1-2, with D unclear. The CDR3 loop spans 13 amino acids. The V end was cut by 5 bases, the J end by 4 bases, with 11 bases between. CDR1 is SGHAT and CDR2 is FQNNGV in the germline V gene. The CDR3 spells CASSGTVAYGYTF. CDR3 nucleotides: TGTGCCAGCAGCGGAACAGTAGCCTATGGCTACACCTTC.

The chain carries TRBV7-2 and TRBJ2-3; 8 nucleotides line up with TRBD2. Germline V gene lookup returns CDR1 SGHTA and CDR2 FQGNSA. Germline trimming cut 5 bases from V and 5 bases from J; bases unmatched to any gene: 9. The CDR3 sequence is 15 residues long. The CDR3 DNA sequence: TGTGCCAGCAGCATCCAAGCGGGGGAACAAGATACGCAGTATTTT. It yields the protein CASSIQAGEQDTQYF.

The chain has TRBV5-1 and TRBJ1-1; TRBD1 agrees at 7 bases. CDR1 and CDR2 from the germline V gene are SGHRS and YFSETQ. V gave up 3 bases and J gave up 1 base; unmatched junction bases: 9. This CDR3 comprises 16 residues. DNA of the CDR3: TGCGCCAGCAGCTCAACGACAGGGCTAAGGAACACTGAAGCTTTCTTT. It yields the protein CASSSTTGLRNTEAFF.

The chain recombines TRBV5-1 with TRBJ2-7, with D unresolved. The V gene's germline CDR1 is SGHRS and CDR2 YFSETQ. This CDR3 comprises 13 residues. V was pared by 2 bases and J by 0 bases, with 6 bases between. Written as DNA, the CDR3 is TGCGCCAGCAGCTTTACAGTCTCCTACGAGCAGTACTTC. Its protein is CASSFTVSYEQYF.

In DNA, the CDR3 is TGTGCCAGCAGCTTAGAAAATCAGCCCCAGCATTTT. The encoded protein is CASSLENQPQHF. J is TRBJ1-5 and V is TRBV7-2; D unclear. This CDR3 spans 12 amino acids. CDR1 and CDR2 from the germline V gene are SGHTA and FQGNSA. V lost 1 base and J 4 bases, leaving 2 bases between the germline ends.

V and J are TRBV7-8 and TRBJ2-7, with D unresolved. Germline CDR1 and CDR2: SGHVS and FQNEAQ. Trimming stripped 6 bases from V and 2 bases from J, with 14 bases between. This CDR3 region has 14 residues. The CDR3 nucleotides are TGTGCCAGCAGTTTCATGGCACAACCCTACGAGCAGTACTTC. Translated: CASSFMAQPYEQYF.

In its sample, this clone was seen once. The V and J genes are TRBV2 and TRBJ1-2, with 7 bases lining up with TRBD1. This CDR3 region has 16 residues. Trimming took 8 bases from V and 8 from J; bases not matched to a gene: 20. Germline lookup yields CDR1 SNHLY and CDR2 FYNNEI. CDR3 region: CASGSSGTEGFGGYTF. The CDR3 DNA follows: TGTGCCAGCGGAAGTTCCGGGACAGAGGGCTTCGGGGGCTACACCTTC.

The sample holds one count of this clone. The gene calls are TRBV7-9 and TRBJ2-7; D is perhaps TRBD1 (6 bases). CDR3 length: 15 amino acids. In germline, CDR1 is SEHNR, CDR2 FQNEAQ (reference sequence). V lost 5 bases, J lost 3 bases, and 17 bases lay in between. CDR3 residues: CASSESSYRDYEQYF. DNA for the CDR3: TGTGCCAGCAGCGAAAGCTCCTACAGGGACTACGAGCAGTACTTC.

V and J are TRBV19 and TRBJ1-2; maybe TRBD1 (5 bases). Germline V CDR1 and CDR2: LNHDA, SQIVND (reference sequence). Trimming took off 3 bases at V and 7 bases at J, with 18 bases between the two ends. There are 15 residues in the CDR3. The CDR3 DNA reads TGTGCCAGTAGTATCGAGGGGAGGGGTAGAAGTGGCTACACCTTC. Translation: CASSIEGRGRSGYTF.

This chain uses TRBV7-2 with TRBJ1-2; tentative D call: TRBD1 (5 bases). CDR1 is SGHTA and CDR2 is FQGNSA in the germline V gene. V lost 5 bases, J lost 2 bases, and 12 bases lay in between. The CDR3 has 14 amino acids. CDR3 bases: TGTGCCAGCAGCCCCGGGGGGGAAAACTATGGCTACACCTTC. This sequence encodes CASSPGGENYGYTF.

The V and J genes are TRBV5-6 and TRBJ1-1, with D perhaps matching TRBD1 (5 bases). The germline CDR1 and CDR2 sequences are SGHDT and YYEEEE. V was clipped by 6 bases and J by 1 base, with 16 bases between them. This CDR3 is built from 15 residues. CDR3 DNA sequence: TGTGCCAGCACCGGGGACCGGGGGAGGAACACTGAAGCTTTCTTT. Protein: CASTGDRGRNTEAFF.

This chain uses TRBV6-5 with TRBJ1-1, with 9 bases fitting TRBD1. Per germline, CDR1 MNHEY and CDR2 SVGAGI. The junction had 5 bases not matched to a gene; V was cut back by 5 bases and J by 4 bases. The CDR3 has 14 amino acids. CDR3 nucleotide sequence: TGTGCCAGCAGTCGGACAGGGGTGGGCACTGAAGCTTTCTTT. Its protein product is CASSRTGVGTEAFF.

Turning to this clone: Different DNA sequences within this sample yield the same CDR3. This chain's CDR3 is CAWREAGEGGELFF. In DNA, the CDR3 is TGTGCCTGGAGGGAAGCGGGGGAGGGCGGGGAGCTGTTTTTT. This chain links TRBV30 with TRBJ2-2; 8 bases align to TRBD2. This CDR3 is 14 amino acids long. Germline CDR1 and CDR2: GTSNPN and SVGIG (reference sequence). The V gene end was trimmed by 3 bases and the J gene end by 7 bases; junction bases not matched to a gene: 7. Looking up the rest from reference TRBV30 and TRBJ2-2 gives the full variable domain: SQTIHQWPATLVQPVGSPLSLECTVEGTSNPNLYWYRQAAGRGLQLLFYSVGIGQISSEVPQNLSASRPQDRQFILSSKKLLLSDSGFYLCAWREAGEGGELFFGEGSRLTVL.

The gene calls are TRBV5-5 and TRBJ2-3; tentative D call: TRBD2 (6 bases). Trimming stripped 6 bases from V and 2 bases from J, with 16 bases between. This CDR3 contains 15 residues. Germline V CDR1 and CDR2: SGHKS, YYEKEE (reference sequence). The CDR3: CASTPLAKVTDTQYF. CDR3 DNA: TGTGCCAGCACCCCCCTAGCGAAAGTCACAGATACGCAGTATTTT.

By proportion, this clone is large (0.1 to 1%). V gene TRBV27 combines with J gene TRBJ2-1; D is ambiguous. Trimming pared 2 bases from V and 5 bases from J, leaving 7 bases between. The germline V gene encodes CDR1 MNHEY and CDR2 SMNVEV (reference sequence). The CDR3 extends over 13 amino acids. This CDR3 is CASSLGSDNEQFF. The CDR3 DNA sequence: TGTGCCAGCAGTTTAGGGTCGGACAATGAGCAGTTCTTC.

The chain is built from TRBV6-5 and TRBJ1-1; 7 bases align to TRBD1. Germline V gives CDR1 MNHEY, CDR2 SVGAGI. V shed 4 bases, J shed 1 base, and the junction held 6 bases outside the gene matches. The CDR3 spans 15 residues. The CDR3 reads CASSSRPGGNTEAFF. The CDR3 bases are TGTGCCAGCAGTTCGCGGCCAGGGGGGAACACTGAAGCTTTCTTT.